Presented here are 26 T cell receptor beta chains from one specimen sequenced in a study of graft-versus-host responses after intestinal transplantation (dated by TCRdb to the early 2020s). The library was produced with the immunoSEQ multiplex PCR assay. This immuneACCESS table, as held by TCRdb, lists in-frame sequences with V and J called but not all clones. Of the missing ones, under half trace to an unresolved V gene in checked studies; the others have no known cause. The sample contains approximately 77,000 clones, about 90% of them found a single time. Of the sample, roughly 0.64% falls within the top ten clones. Sequencing used PBMCs, obtained 98 days after intestinal transplantation. The receptors shown here come from a human patient who received an intestinal transplant, so some T cells may come from the graft donor.

This sequence joins TRBV4-2 and TRBJ2-7; D remains ambiguous. The CDR3 covers 12 residues. Trimming left V 1 base short and J 3 bases short, with 4 bases between. The germline V gene encodes CDR1 LGHNA and CDR2 YNFKEQ. The CDR3 DNA sequence: TGTGCCAGCAGCCAAGGGGGCTACGAGCAGTACTTC. Translation: CASSQGGYEQYF.

The CDR3 bases are TGCGCCAGCAGCCGAGACGGGACAGGGGAGGGCTACACCTTC. It yields the protein CASSRDGTGEGYTF. The chain uses TRBV4-1 and TRBJ1-2; 10 nucleotides line up with TRBD1. The CDR3 loop spans 14 amino acids. J was trimmed by 8 bases and V by 4 bases; bases with no gene match: 7. Germline CDR1 and CDR2: MGHRA and YSYEKL.

The chain couples TRBV28 to TRBJ2-1; 12 nucleotides align to TRBD1. The germline V gene encodes CDR1 MDHEN and CDR2 SYDVKM. This CDR3 region has 12 residues. Trimming at V came to 6 bases and at J to 9 bases, leaving 0 bases not matched to a gene. The CDR3 DNA follows: TGTGCCAGCAGGGGACAGGGGGCTGAGCAGTTCTTC. Its protein product is CASRGQGAEQFF.

The rearrangement uses TRBV7-9 and TRBJ2-5; 8 bases map to TRBD2. This CDR3 region has 17 residues. The V gene end was trimmed by 1 base and the J gene end by 4 bases; junction bases not matched to a gene: 11. Germline CDR1 is SEHNR and CDR2 is FQNEAQ (reference sequence). The DNA for the CDR3 is TGTGCCAGCAGCTTAGGCCGTTTTGCGGGGGGAGGAGAGACCCAGTACTTC. Amino acid sequence: CASSLGRFAGGGETQYF.

The chain is built from TRBV9 and TRBJ2-3; TRBD2 matches 9 bases. V shed 5 bases and J 0 bases; nucleotides not matched to a gene: 4. The CDR3 spans 15 residues. Germline CDR1 is SGDLS and CDR2 is YYNGEE. The CDR3 loop is CASSSAGGSTDTQYF. CDR3 bases: TGTGCCAGCAGTTCAGCGGGAGGAAGCACAGATACGCAGTATTTT.

This clone was seen once. This chain's CDR3 is CASRAGPGDEQFF. The CDR3 coding sequence is TGTGCCAGCAGAGCGGGACCGGGGGATGAGCAGTTCTTC. This chain connects TRBV28 to TRBJ2-1, with 7 bases matching TRBD2. The CDR3 is made up of 13 amino acids. Germline CDR1 reads MDHEN; CDR2 reads SYDVKM. The V and J ends lost 6 bases and 8 bases, in that order; junction bases with no gene match: 7.

The chain carries TRBV7-3 and TRBJ2-3; 9 nucleotides match TRBD2. After removal of 7 bases from V and 5 bases from J, the junction contained 10 bases not matched to a gene. The CDR3 runs 15 residues. Germline V CDR1 and CDR2: SGHTA, FQGTGA. The CDR3 coding sequence is TGTGCCAGCACCAAAGCGAGCGGGGGGATAGATACGCAGTATTTT. This gives the protein CASTKASGGIDTQYF.

The genes are TRBV15 and TRBJ2-1; D perhaps matches TRBD1 (5 bases). Looked up from germline, CDR1 is LNHNV and CDR2 is YYDKDF (reference sequence). The V end lost 3 bases, the J end lost 5 bases, and 8 bases lay between the germline ends. The CDR3 has 13 residues. CDR3 nucleotide sequence: TGTGCCACCAGCAGGGACAAGAACAATGAGCAGTTCTTC. This codes for CATSRDKNNEQFF.

The rearrangement uses TRBV7-9 and TRBJ1-2; 8 positions agree with TRBD1. V shed 7 bases and J 6 bases; nucleotides not matched to a gene: 13. Per the germline V gene, CDR1 is SEHNR and CDR2 is FQNEAQ (reference sequence). The CDR3 contains 15 residues. The CDR3 DNA follows: TGTGCCAGCACCCCGGACAGGGAACTACGGCATGGCTACACCTTC. Protein: CASTPDRELRHGYTF.

V is TRBV5-1 and J is TRBJ2-5; 7 nucleotides align to TRBD1. This CDR3 has 14 residues. The germline CDR1 and CDR2 sequences are SGHRS and YFSETQ. V lost 9 bases, J lost 4 bases, and 12 bases stayed unmatched. CDR3 nucleotide sequence: TGCGCCACCTCGACAGGGCTAGTGGGAGAGACCCAGTACTTC. The encoded protein is CATSTGLVGETQYF.

This clone was seen a handful of times. The chain carries TRBV2 and TRBJ1-6, with D perhaps TRBD1 (5 bases). V was clipped by 8 bases and J by 9 bases, with 11 bases between them. CDR1 is SNHLY, CDR2 FYNNEI, per germline. This CDR3 has 12 residues. The CDR3 here is CASLTGGSPLHF. CDR3 coding DNA: TGTGCCAGCTTAACCGGGGGTTCACCCCTCCACTTT.

Concerning this clone: At one of its ends the junction is not consistent with the germline gene, which may arise from a read error. CDR3 sequence: CASSSLTSLQFVPVF. CDR3 coding DNA: TGTGCCAGCAGTTCCCTGACTAGTCTTCAGTTCGTTCCGGTCTTC. The genes are TRBV6-6 and TRBJ2-1, with TRBD2 as a possible D gene (6 bases). The CDR3 contains 15 residues. Germline V lookup: CDR1 MNHNY, CDR2 SVGAGI (reference sequence).

This clone was observed once. The V call is TRBV10-3, the J call TRBJ1-2; D is ambiguous. The germline V gene has CDR1 ENHRY and CDR2 SYGVKD. V was trimmed by 3 bases and J by 6 bases, leaving 8 bases between them. There are 12 residues in the CDR3. For the CDR3, the DNA is TGTGCCATCAGTGAAAGGAGGGATGGCTACACCTTC. It specifies CAISERRDGYTF.

To note about this clone: The same CDR3 is also encoded by other DNA sequences in this sample. The chain is built from TRBV28 and TRBJ1-4; 7 bases line up with TRBD1. The CDR3 covers 19 residues. Germline CDR1 MDHEN, CDR2 SYDVKM. V lost 4 bases, J lost 0 bases, and 14 bases stayed unmatched. The CDR3 DNA follows: TGTGCCAGCAGTTCCCGATCTCTACGACAGGGTGCAACTAATGAAAAACTGTTTTTT. This sequence encodes CASSSRSLRQGATNEKLFF.

This clone was recorded only once. The J gene is TRBJ2-3, the V gene TRBV7-6, with 7 nucleotides matching TRBD1. The germline V gene encodes CDR1 SGHVS and CDR2 FNYEAQ. The CDR3 is made up of 14 amino acids. V was pared by 6 bases and J by 0 bases, with 3 bases of the junction left unmatched. The CDR3 DNA follows: TGTGCCAGCAGACAGGGGCCTAGCACAGATACGCAGTATTTT. This encodes CASRQGPSTDTQYF.

The chain links TRBV28 to TRBJ2-5; 8 positions match TRBD1. Germline V gene sequence: CDR1 MDHEN, CDR2 SYDVKM. Trimming at V came to 4 bases and at J to 4 bases, leaving 2 bases not matched to a gene. This CDR3 has 13 residues. CDR3 sequence: CASSWTGPETQYF. In DNA form, the CDR3 reads TGTGCCAGCAGTTGGACAGGGCCAGAGACCCAGTACTTC.

The gene calls are TRBV5-6 and TRBJ1-1; D not resolved. CDR3 length: 13 amino acids. Germline loops: CDR1 SGHDT, CDR2 YYEEEE. Trimming took 0 bases from V and 6 from J, leaving 9 bases between them. The CDR3 loop reads CASSLAATPEAFF. CDR3 DNA sequence: TGTGCCAGCAGCTTGGCCGCGACCCCTGAAGCTTTCTTT.

CDR3 coding DNA: TGCGCCAGCAGCTTGGGGTCTAGCGGGGGGAGCACAGATACGCAGTATTTT. It encodes CASSLGSSGGSTDTQYF. V and J are TRBV5-1 and TRBJ2-3; 11 nucleotides agree with TRBD2. Germline assignment: CDR1 SGHRS and CDR2 YFSETQ. V dropped 0 bases and J dropped 0; count of bases not matched to a gene: 3. The CDR3 is 17 residues long.

This chain joins TRBV19 and TRBJ1-3; D is unresolved. V lost 3 bases and J lost 0, with 12 bases in between. CDR1 and CDR2 from the germline V gene are LNHDA and SQIVND (reference sequence). This CDR3 contains 16 residues. The CDR3 region has the DNA TGTGCCAGTAGTATGGGATTCACCCTCTCTGGAAACACCATATATTTT. Translated, it gives CASSMGFTLSGNTIYF.

The count of this clone is one. The chain has TRBV18 and TRBJ2-1; 8 positions match TRBD2. V lost 0 bases to trimming and J lost 10 bases; unmatched junction nucleotides: 2. This CDR3 contains 13 residues. Germline V gene lookup returns CDR1 KGHSH and CDR2 LQKENI. DNA of the CDR3: TGTGCCAGCTCACCACCGGGACTAGGCGAGCAGTTCTTC. Translation: CASSPPGLGEQFF.

As concerns this clone: Germline and junction disagree at one end, which may indicate a read error. The sample carries other DNA sequences with the same CDR3. The V gene is TRBV5-6, the J gene TRBJ1-1; no clear D. This CDR3 comprises 15 residues. Germline loops: CDR1 SGHDT, CDR2 YYEEEE. The CDR3 bases are TGCGCCAGCAGCTTGGAGGTACATTCGAACACTGAAGCTTTCTTT. Residues: CASSLEVHSNTEAFF.

Here the CDR3 reads CASSLGSGLAGGPEYEQYF. The CDR3 DNA follows: TGTGCCAGCAGCTTAGGGTCAGGACTAGCGGGAGGGCCGGAGTACGAGCAGTACTTC. This chain connects TRBV7-9 to TRBJ2-7, with TRBD2 matching over 15 bases. This CDR3 has 19 amino acids. V lost 1 base and J lost 4; bases outside the gene matches: 11. Looked up from germline, CDR1 is SEHNR and CDR2 is FQNEAQ (reference sequence).

The J gene is TRBJ1-2, the V gene TRBV14; 9 bases are a match to TRBD1. The CDR3 totals 19 residues. V was clipped by 0 bases and J by 2 bases; unmatched bases: 13. From germline, CDR1 is SGHDN and CDR2 FVKESK. In DNA, the CDR3 is TGTGCCAGCAGCCAAGAGTTTTTCGGGACAGGGAAAGCAAACTATGGCTACACCTTC. Translation gives CASSQEFFGTGKANYGYTF.

This clone has just one count. In nucleotides, the CDR3 is TGTGCCAGCAGCGAGGGACGGGAACAGCCCCAGCATTTT. Its translation: CASSEGREQPQHF. V usage is TRBV5-5 and J usage is TRBJ1-5; tentative D call: TRBD1 (5 bases). The CDR3 has 13 residues. Germline assignment: CDR1 SGHKS and CDR2 YYEKEE (reference sequence). V dropped 4 bases and J dropped 7 bases, with 12 bases sitting between them.

V gene TRBV4-2 combines with J gene TRBJ2-2; 7 positions agree with TRBD1. This CDR3 has 16 residues. The V and J ends lost 2 bases and 6 bases, in that order; junction bases with no gene match: 9. Looked up from germline, CDR1 is LGHNA and CDR2 is YNFKEQ. CDR3 sequence reads: CASSQLTGAPSGELFF. The CDR3 DNA reads TGTGCCAGCAGCCAATTAACAGGGGCGCCGTCCGGGGAGCTGTTTTTT.

This chain joins TRBV19 and TRBJ2-3, with D perhaps assigned TRBD1 or TRBD2 (5 bases each). CDR1 LNHDA and CDR2 SQIVND come from the germline V gene (reference sequence). V lost 5 bases and J 6 bases, leaving 21 bases between the germline ends. This CDR3 region has 16 residues. DNA for the CDR3: TGTGCCAGTAGTGAGGGGTCCTTTTTACGGACCGATACGCAGTATTTT. Translated: CASSEGSFLRTDTQYF.